The clone carrying this T cell receptor (beta chain) was recorded many times. Beta-chain TCR CDR3 regions were amplified from RNA transcripts. First-round RT-PCR relied on HTBI primers, and a second-round multiplex PCR came next. TCRdb recomputed calls from the multiplex PCR reads with MiXCR, one row per CDR3 protein. The sample lists 350,000 to 400,000 distinct CDR3 sequences, 15% to 20% occurring once. The sample comes from a study of Graves' ophthalmopathy and Graves' hyperthyroidism. Per germline, CDR1 GTSNPN and CDR2 SVGIG (reference sequence). The length of the CDR3 is 14 residues. V lost 7 bases, J lost 4 bases, and 20 bases lay in between.

The rearrangement joins TRBV30 to TRBJ2-7; D assignment may be TRBD1 or TRBD2 (7 bases each). Sequences were obtained from peripheral blood. The TCR sequence derives from a woman aged 18-30 years with Graves' ophthalmopathy. The CDR3 loop reads CALSSQGGGYEQYF. DNA of the CDR3: TGTGCCTTATCCTCCCAGGGGGGGGGTTACGAGCAGTACTTC.